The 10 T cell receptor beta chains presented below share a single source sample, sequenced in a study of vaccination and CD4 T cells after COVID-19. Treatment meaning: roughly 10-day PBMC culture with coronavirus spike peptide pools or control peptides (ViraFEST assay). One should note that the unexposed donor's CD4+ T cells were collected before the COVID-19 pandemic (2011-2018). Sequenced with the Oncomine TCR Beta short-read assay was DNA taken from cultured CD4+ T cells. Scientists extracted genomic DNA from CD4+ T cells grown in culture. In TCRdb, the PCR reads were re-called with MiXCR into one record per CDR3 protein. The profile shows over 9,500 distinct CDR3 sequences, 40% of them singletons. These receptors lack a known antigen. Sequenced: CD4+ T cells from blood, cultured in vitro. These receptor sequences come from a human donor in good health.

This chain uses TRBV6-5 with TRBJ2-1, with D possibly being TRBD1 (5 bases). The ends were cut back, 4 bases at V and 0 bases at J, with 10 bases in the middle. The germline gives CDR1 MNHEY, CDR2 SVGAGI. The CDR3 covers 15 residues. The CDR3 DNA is TGTGCCAGCAGTTCGGACATGAGCTCCTACAATGAGCAGTTCTTC. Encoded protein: CASSSDMSSYNEQFF.

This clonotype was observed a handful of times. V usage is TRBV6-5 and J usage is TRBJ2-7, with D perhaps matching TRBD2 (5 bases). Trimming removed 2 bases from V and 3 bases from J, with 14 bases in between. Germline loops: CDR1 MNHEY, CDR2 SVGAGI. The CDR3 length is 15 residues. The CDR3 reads CASSYPERAHYEQYF. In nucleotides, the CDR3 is TGTGCCAGCAGTTACCCAGAGAGGGCCCACTACGAGCAGTACTTC.

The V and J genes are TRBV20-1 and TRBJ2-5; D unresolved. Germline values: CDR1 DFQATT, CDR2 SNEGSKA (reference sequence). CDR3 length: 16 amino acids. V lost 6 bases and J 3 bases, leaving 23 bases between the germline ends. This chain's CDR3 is CSASRLGLVGKETQYF. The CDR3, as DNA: TGCAGTGCCTCTCGGCTTGGCTTGGTGGGAAAAGAGACCCAGTACTTC.

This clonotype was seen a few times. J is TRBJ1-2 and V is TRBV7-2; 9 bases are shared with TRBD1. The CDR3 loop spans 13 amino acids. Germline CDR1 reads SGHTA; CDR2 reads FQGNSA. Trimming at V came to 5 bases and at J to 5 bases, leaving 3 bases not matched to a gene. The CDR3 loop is CASSIGQGYGYTF. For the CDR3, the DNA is TGTGCCAGCAGCATCGGACAGGGGTATGGCTACACCTTC. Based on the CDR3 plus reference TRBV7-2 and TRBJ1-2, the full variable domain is GAGVSQSPSNKVTEKGKDVELRCDPISGHTALYWYRQSLGQGLEFLIYFQGNSAPDKSGLPSDRFSAERTGGSVSTLTIQRTQQEDSAVYLCASSIGQGYGYTFGSGTRLTVV.

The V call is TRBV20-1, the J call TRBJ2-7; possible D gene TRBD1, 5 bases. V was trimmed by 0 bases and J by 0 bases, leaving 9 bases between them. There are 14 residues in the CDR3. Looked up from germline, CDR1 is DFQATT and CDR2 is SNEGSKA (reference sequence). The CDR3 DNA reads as TGCAGTGCTAGAGACCAGGGCACCTCCTACGAGCAGTACTTC. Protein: CSARDQGTSYEQYF.

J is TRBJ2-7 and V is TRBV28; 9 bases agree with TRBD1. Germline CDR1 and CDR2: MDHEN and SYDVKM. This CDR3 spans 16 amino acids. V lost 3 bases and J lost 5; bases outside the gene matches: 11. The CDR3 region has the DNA TGTGCCAGCAGTTTTCCCCTACGGGACAGGGTAGACGAGCAGTACTTC. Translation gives CASSFPLRDRVDEQYF.

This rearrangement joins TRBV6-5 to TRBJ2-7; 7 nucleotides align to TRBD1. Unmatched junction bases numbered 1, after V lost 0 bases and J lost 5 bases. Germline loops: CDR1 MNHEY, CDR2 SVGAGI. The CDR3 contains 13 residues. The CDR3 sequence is CASSYSTGNEQYF. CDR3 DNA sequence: TGTGCCAGCAGTTACTCGACAGGGAACGAGCAGTACTTC.

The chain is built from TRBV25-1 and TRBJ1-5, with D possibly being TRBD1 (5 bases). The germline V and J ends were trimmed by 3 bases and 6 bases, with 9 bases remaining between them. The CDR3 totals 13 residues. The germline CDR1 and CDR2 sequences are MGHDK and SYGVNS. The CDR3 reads CASSDGGGQPQHF. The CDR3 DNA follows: TGTGCCAGCAGTGATGGGGGGGGTCAGCCCCAGCATTTT. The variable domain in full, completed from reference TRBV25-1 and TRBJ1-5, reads EADIYQTPRYLVIGTGKKITLECSQTMGHDKMYWYQQDPGMELHLIHYSYGVNSTEKGDLSSESTVSRIRTEHFPLTLESARPSHTSQYLCASSDGGGQPQHFGDGTRLSIL.

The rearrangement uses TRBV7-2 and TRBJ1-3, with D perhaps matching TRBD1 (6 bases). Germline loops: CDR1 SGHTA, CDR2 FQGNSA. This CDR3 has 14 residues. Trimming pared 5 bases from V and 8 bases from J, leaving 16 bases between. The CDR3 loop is CASSQSGARDTIYF. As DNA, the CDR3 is TGTGCCAGCAGCCAGTCAGGGGCAAGGGACACCATATATTTT.

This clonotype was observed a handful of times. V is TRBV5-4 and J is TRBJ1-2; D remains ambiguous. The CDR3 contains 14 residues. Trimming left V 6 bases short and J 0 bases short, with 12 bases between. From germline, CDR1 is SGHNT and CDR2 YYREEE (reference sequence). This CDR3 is CASTREAANYGYTF. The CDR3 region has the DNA TGTGCCAGCACCCGGGAGGCCGCTAACTATGGCTACACCTTC.